This record covers a single T cell receptor (beta chain). The sample belongs to a study of monozygotic twins with cystic fibrosis. Deletions cut 0 bases from V and 0 bases from J, with 16 bases between. From germline, CDR1 is SGHRS and CDR2 YFSETQ. This CDR3 contains 18 residues. Measured with immunoSEQ multiplex PCR; TCRdb has only the in-frame clones, and not every one. The table records about 20,000 clones, more than 75% of them present only once. This TCR derives from a woman between 25 and 40 years old with cystic fibrosis. Material for sequencing was blood. The genes are TRBV5-1 and TRBJ2-4; either TRBD1 or TRBD2 may supply D (5 bases each). The CDR3 protein is CASSLEVGGELAKNIQYF. CDR3 bases: TGCGCCAGCAGCTTGGAAGTTGGGGGAGAGTTAGCCAAAAACATTCAGTACTTC.